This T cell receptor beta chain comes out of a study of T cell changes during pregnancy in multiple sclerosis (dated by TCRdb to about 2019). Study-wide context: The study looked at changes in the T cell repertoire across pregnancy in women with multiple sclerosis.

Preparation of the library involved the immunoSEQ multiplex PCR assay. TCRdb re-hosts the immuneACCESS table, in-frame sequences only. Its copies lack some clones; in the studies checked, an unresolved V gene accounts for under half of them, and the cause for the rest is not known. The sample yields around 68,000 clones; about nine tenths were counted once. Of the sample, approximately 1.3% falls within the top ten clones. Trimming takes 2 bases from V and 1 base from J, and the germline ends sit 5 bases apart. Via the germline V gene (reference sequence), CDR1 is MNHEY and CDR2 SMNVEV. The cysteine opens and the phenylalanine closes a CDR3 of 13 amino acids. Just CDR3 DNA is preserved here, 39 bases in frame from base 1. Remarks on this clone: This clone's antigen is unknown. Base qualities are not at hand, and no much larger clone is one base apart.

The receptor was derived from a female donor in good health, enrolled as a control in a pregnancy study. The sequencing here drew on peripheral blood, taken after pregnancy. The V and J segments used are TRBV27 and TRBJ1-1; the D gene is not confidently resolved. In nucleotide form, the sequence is TGTGCCAGCAGTTTAACAGAGAACACTGAAGCTTTCTTT. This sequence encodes CASSLTENTEAFF.